This entry lists 11 T cell receptor beta chains sequenced from one sample in a study of blood T cell repertoires in COVID-19. The assay was immunoSEQ multiplex PCR, and TCRdb's table has in-frame clones only and misses some. The sample lists over 150,000 clones, more than 75% occurring once. The specimen sequenced was peripheral blood. Every receptor here comes from a woman in her 70s with COVID-19, enrolled during active disease.

The chain couples TRBV5-1 to TRBJ2-5; possibly TRBD1 for D (5 bases). Germline loops: CDR1 SGHRS, CDR2 YFSETQ. The V end lost 1 base, the J end lost 3 bases, and 13 bases lay between the germline ends. This CDR3 is 15 amino acids long. The CDR3 coding sequence is TGCGCCAGCAGCTTGTACCAGGGTAAAGAAGAGACCCAGTACTTC. It translates to CASSLYQGKEETQYF.

Concerning this clone itself: A read error may account for a junction end that differs from germline. The chain uses TRBV7-7 and TRBJ2-1; D is unclear. Germline values: CDR1 SSHAT, CDR2 FNYEAQ (reference sequence). The CDR3 runs to 15 residues. The CDR3 DNA reads as TGTGCTAGCAGTGAGCGACTCTCCTCCTACAATGAGCAGTTCTTC. Translation: CASSERLSSYNEQFF.

CDR3 protein: CASRNEQGSSEQFF. For the CDR3, the DNA is TGTGCCAGCAGAAACGAACAGGGTTCAAGTGAGCAGTTCTTC. The rearrangement links TRBV6-1 to TRBJ2-1, with a tentative D call TRBD1 (6 bases). The length of the CDR3 is 14 residues. CDR1 is MNHNS and CDR2 is SASEGT in the germline V gene. The V end was cut by 6 bases, the J end by 9 bases, with 18 bases between.

This clone was seen just once. V and J are TRBV19 and TRBJ2-3, with D possibly being TRBD2 (6 bases). Looked up from germline, CDR1 is LNHDA and CDR2 is SQIVND (reference sequence). The V end lost 5 bases, the J end lost 3 bases, and 12 bases lay between the germline ends. The CDR3 sequence is 14 residues long. CDR3 region: CASSPDSGTDTQYF. Here the CDR3 DNA reads TGTGCCAGTAGTCCAGACAGCGGGACAGATACGCAGTATTTT.

This clone was seen a single time. The chain is built from TRBV5-6 and TRBJ1-1, with D perhaps matching TRBD1 (5 bases). Germline-derived CDR1 and CDR2 are SGHDT and YYEEEE. The CDR3 extends over 14 amino acids. V shed 7 bases and J shed 4 bases, with 17 bases lying between them. The CDR3 DNA follows: TGTGCCAGCCGGGGGTACATTAGGAGCACTGAAGCTTTCTTT. Its protein product is CASRGYIRSTEAFF.

This clone showed up just once. The rearrangement joins TRBV6-6 to TRBJ1-1, with D tentatively TRBD1 (5 bases). Germline V gene data show CDR1 as MNHNY and CDR2 as SVGAGI (reference sequence). CDR3 length equals 16 residues. The V gene lost 0 bases and the J gene lost 1 base, with 12 bases spanning the gap. CDR3 DNA: TGTGCCAGCAGTTACTCGTTAACAGGCCGGAACACTGAAGCTTTCTTT. Translation: CASSYSLTGRNTEAFF.

The chain uses TRBV18 and TRBJ1-6; 10 nucleotides line up with TRBD1. This CDR3 contains 15 residues. With 5 bases clipped from V and 7 bases from J, the junction kept 5 bases outside the gene matches. In germline, CDR1 is KGHSH, CDR2 LQKENI. CDR3 sequence: CASSKPGQGNSPLHF. CDR3 nucleotides: TGTGCCAGCTCAAAACCGGGACAGGGGAATTCACCCCTCCACTTT.

J is TRBJ2-1 and V is TRBV24-1; weak D call: TRBD1 (5 bases). The germline gives CDR1 KGHDR, CDR2 SFDVKD. This CDR3 is 15 amino acids long. V was cut by 4 bases and J by 9 bases, with 18 bases left in between. CDR3 loop: CATSELIRGNGEQFF. The CDR3 nucleotides read TGTGCCACCAGTGAGTTGATTAGGGGAAACGGTGAGCAGTTCTTC.

The DNA for the CDR3 is TGTGCCAGCAGCTTTGACTACCCCTACAATGAGCAGTTCTTC. It is translated as CASSFDYPYNEQFF. The J gene is TRBJ2-1, the V gene TRBV5-8, with a weak D call TRBD2 (5 bases). The CDR3 is made up of 14 amino acids. Germline assignment: CDR1 SGHTS and CDR2 YDEGEE. V lost 2 bases and J 2 bases, leaving 8 bases between the germline ends.

Concerning this clone: The same CDR3 is also encoded by other DNA sequences in this sample. V gene TRBV6-5 combines with J gene TRBJ1-1, with D unresolved. The CDR3 has 15 amino acids. V was pared by 0 bases and J by 1 base, with 9 bases between. Germline values: CDR1 MNHEY, CDR2 SVGAGI. CDR3 DNA sequence: TGTGCCAGCAGTTACTCGCGGGGAGGGAACACTGAAGCTTTCTTT. Translating gives CASSYSRGGNTEAFF.

The chain employs TRBV6-5 and TRBJ2-1, with a weak D call TRBD2 (6 bases). CDR3 length equals 12 residues. Germline V CDR1 and CDR2: MNHEY, SVGAGI. Trimming stripped 8 bases from V and 6 bases from J, with 11 bases between. The CDR3: CASRDFGNEQFF. The CDR3 coding sequence is TGTGCCAGCCGGGACTTCGGCAATGAGCAGTTCTTC.